This TCR beta chain was profiled in a study of neurological immune-mediated disorders. This clonotype was detected ten times or more. Antigen unknown. General study findings and limits: One related-CDR3 cluster, which may be a signature, held the repertoires of 18 of 34 multiple sclerosis patients after phylogenetic grouping.

TCRdb re-called the 5' RACE reads through MiXCR, storing one row per CDR3 protein. The table has roughly 47,000 distinct CDR3 sequences, approximately 4.5% seen once. The length of the CDR3 is 11 residues. Looked up from germline, CDR1 is DFQATT and CDR2 is SNEGSKA (reference sequence). The sequenced material came from PBMCs. The TCR was taken from a woman in her sixties with multiple sclerosis. The chain combines TRBV20-1 with TRBJ2-5, with a tentative D call TRBD2 (5 bases). CDR3 coding DNA: TGCAGCATCCCGGAGGAAGAGACCCAGTACTTC. Translating it yields CSIPEEETQYF.